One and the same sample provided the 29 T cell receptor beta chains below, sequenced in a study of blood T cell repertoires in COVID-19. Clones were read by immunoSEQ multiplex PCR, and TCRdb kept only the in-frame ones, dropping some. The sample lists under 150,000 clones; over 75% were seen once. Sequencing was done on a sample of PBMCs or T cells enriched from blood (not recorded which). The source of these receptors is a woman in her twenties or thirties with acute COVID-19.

This CDR3 is CASRDVAGGHEQFF. The CDR3 DNA reads TGTGCCAGCAGAGATGTCGCAGGGGGCCATGAGCAGTTCTTC. The chain carries TRBV2 and TRBJ2-1; TRBD1 matches at 8 bases. The germline gives CDR1 SNHLY, CDR2 FYNNEI. The ends lost 6 bases at V and 8 bases at J; junction bases unmatched: 9. This CDR3 has 14 amino acids.

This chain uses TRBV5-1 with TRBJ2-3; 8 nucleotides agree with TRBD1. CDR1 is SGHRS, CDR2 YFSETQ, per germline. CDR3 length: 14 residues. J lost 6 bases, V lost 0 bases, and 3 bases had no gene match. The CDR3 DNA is TGCGCCAGCAGCTTGGGGACAGGGTTGGATACGCAGTATTTT. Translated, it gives CASSLGTGLDTQYF.

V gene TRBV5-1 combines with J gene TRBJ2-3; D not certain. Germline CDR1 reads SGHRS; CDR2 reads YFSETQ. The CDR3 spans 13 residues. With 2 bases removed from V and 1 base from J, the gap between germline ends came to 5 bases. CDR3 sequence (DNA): TGCGCCAGCAGCTTCTTTGGCACAGATACGCAGTATTTT. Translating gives CASSFFGTDTQYF. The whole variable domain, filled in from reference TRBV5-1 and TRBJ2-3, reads KAGVTQTPRYLIKTRGQQVTLSCSPISGHRSVSWYQQTPGQGLQFLFEYFSETQRNKGNFPGRFSGRQFSNSRSEMNVSTLELGDSALYLCASSFFGTDTQYFGPGTRLTVL.

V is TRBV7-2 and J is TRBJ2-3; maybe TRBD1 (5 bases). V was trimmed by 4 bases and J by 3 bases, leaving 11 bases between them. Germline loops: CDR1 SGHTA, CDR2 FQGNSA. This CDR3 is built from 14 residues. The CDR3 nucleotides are TGTGCCAGCAGCTGGCAGGGCGCGACAGATACGCAGTATTTT. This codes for CASSWQGATDTQYF.

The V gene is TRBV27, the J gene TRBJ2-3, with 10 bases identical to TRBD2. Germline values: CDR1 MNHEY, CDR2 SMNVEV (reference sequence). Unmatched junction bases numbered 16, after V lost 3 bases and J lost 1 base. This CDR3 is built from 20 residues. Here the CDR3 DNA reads TGTGCCAGCAGTTTCGTCGTCCTAGCGGGAGTGTCGCTACGCACAGATACGCAGTATTTT. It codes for CASSFVVLAGVSLRTDTQYF.

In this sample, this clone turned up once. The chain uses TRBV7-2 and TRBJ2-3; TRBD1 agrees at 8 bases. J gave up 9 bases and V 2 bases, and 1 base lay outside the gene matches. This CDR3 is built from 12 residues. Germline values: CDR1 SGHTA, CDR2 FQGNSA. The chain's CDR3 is CASSLTGGTQYF. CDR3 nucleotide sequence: TGTGCCAGCAGCTTAACAGGGGGAACGCAGTATTTT.

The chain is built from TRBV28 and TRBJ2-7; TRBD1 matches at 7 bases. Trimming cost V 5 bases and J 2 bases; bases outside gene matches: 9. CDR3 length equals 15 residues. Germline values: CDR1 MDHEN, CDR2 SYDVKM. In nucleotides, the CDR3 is TGTGCCAGCAGTCCGCGACAGGGAAGTCCCTACGAGCAGTACTTC. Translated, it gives CASSPRQGSPYEQYF.

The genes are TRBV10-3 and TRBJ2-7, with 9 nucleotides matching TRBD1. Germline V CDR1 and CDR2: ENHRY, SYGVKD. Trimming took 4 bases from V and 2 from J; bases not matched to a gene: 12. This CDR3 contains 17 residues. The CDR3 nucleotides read TGTGCCATCAGTGGTGGGACAGGGTTTTCCGTTACCTACGAGCAGTACTTC. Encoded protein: CAISGGTGFSVTYEQYF.

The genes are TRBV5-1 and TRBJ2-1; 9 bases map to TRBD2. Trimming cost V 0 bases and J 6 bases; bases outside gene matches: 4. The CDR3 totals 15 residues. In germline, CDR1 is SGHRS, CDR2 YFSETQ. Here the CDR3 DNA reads TGCGCCAGCAGCTTGGTAGCGGGAGTGGGCAATGAGCAGTTCTTC. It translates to CASSLVAGVGNEQFF.

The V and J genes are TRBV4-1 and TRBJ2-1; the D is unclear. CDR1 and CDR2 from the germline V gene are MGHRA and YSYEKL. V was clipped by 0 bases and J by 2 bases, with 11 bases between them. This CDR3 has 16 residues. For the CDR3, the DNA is TGCGCCAGCAGCCAAGATAGGCTAGTGCCCTACAATGAGCAGTTCTTC. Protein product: CASSQDRLVPYNEQFF.

CDR3: CAISDRGYEQYF. DNA for the CDR3: TGTGCCATCAGTGACAGGGGCTACGAGCAGTACTTC. This chain connects TRBV10-3 to TRBJ2-7; possibly TRBD1 for D (6 bases). Germline V gene sequence: CDR1 ENHRY, CDR2 SYGVKD. Trimming shortened V by 3 bases and J by 3 bases, and 6 bases separated the two germline ends. The CDR3 is 12 amino acids.

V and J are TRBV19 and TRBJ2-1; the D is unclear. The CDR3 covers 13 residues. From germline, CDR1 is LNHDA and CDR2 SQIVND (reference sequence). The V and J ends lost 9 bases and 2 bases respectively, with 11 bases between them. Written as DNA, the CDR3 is TGTGCCAGCAGGCCGGTAGCCTACAATGAGCAGTTCTTC. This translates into CASRPVAYNEQFF.

This CDR3 reads CASITGTEPSPLHF. As DNA, the CDR3 is TGTGCCAGCATTACCGGGACTGAGCCTTCACCCCTCCACTTT. This rearrangement joins TRBV7-2 to TRBJ1-6; the D gene is possibly TRBD1 (5 bases). Germline V lookup: CDR1 SGHTA, CDR2 FQGNSA. V lost 7 bases to trimming and J lost 9 bases, with 16 bases between them. This CDR3 has 14 amino acids.

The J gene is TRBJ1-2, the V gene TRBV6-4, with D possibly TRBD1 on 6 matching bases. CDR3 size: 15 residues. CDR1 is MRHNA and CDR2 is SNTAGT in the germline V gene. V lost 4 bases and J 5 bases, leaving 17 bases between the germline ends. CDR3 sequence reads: CASSAESGHGYGYTF. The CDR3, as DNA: TGTGCCAGCAGTGCTGAATCGGGACACGGATATGGCTACACCTTC.

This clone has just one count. DNA of the CDR3: TGTGCCAGCAGCTTCGGGACAGGGTTGGCCGGGGAGCTGTTTTTT. Its protein is CASSFGTGLAGELFF. This sequence joins TRBV5-6 and TRBJ2-2, with 9 bases lining up with TRBD1. The CDR3 is 15 residues long. Germline loops: CDR1 SGHDT, CDR2 YYEEEE. Germline trimming cut 2 bases from V and 6 bases from J; bases unmatched to any gene: 5.

DNA for the CDR3: TGTGCCAGCAGCTCAGGAATGAGCGGGGCCTTCTACAATGAGCAGTTCTTC. This gives the protein CASSSGMSGAFYNEQFF. The chain recombines TRBV7-6 with TRBJ2-1, with 7 bases fitting TRBD2. Germline V gives CDR1 SGHVS, CDR2 FNYEAQ. This CDR3 has 17 residues. Germline trimming cut 4 bases from V and 3 bases from J; bases unmatched to any gene: 12.

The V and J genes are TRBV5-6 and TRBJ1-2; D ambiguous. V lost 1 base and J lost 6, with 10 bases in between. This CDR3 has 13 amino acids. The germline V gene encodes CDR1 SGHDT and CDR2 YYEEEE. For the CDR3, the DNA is TGTGCCAGCAGCTTGATACTCGACAATGGCTACACCTTC. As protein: CASSLILDNGYTF.

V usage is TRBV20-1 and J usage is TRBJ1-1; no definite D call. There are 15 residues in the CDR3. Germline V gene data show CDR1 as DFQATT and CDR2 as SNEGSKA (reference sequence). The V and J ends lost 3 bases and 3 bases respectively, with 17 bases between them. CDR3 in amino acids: CSASPDPGRDTEAFF. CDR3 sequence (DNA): TGCAGTGCTAGTCCAGACCCCGGGAGGGACACTGAAGCTTTCTTT.

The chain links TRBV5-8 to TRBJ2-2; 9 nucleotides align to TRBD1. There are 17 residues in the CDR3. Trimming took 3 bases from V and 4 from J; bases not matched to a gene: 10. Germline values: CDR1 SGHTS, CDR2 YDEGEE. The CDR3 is CASSYSLTGGTTGELFF. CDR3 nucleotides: TGTGCCAGCAGCTACTCCCTGACAGGGGGTACCACCGGGGAGCTGTTTTTT.

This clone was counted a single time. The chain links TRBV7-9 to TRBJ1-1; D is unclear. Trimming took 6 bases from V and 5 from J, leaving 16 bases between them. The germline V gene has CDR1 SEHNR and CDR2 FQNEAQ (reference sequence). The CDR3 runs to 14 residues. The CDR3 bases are TGTGCCAGCAGAAAATTCGAGGTAGCGACTGAAGCTTTCTTT. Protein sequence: CASRKFEVATEAFF. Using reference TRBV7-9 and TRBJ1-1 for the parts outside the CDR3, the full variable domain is DTGVSQNPRHKITKRGQNVTFRCDPISEHNRLYWYRQTLGQGPEFLTYFQNEAQLEKSRLLSDRFSAERPKGSFSTLEIQRTEQGDSAMYLCASRKFEVATEAFFGQGTRLTVV.

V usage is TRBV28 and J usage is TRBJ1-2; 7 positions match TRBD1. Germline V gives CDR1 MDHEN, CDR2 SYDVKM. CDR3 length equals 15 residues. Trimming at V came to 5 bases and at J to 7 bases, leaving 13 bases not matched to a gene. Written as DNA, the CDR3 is TGTGCCAGCAGTCTAACCCAGGGGGATGTCGTTGGCTACACCTTC. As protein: CASSLTQGDVVGYTF.

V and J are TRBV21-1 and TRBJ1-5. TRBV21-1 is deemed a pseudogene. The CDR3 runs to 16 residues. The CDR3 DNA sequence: TGTGCCAGCAGCAAAGCCGGGGGGCGCGGCAATCAGCCCCAGCATTTT. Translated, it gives CASSKAGGRGNQPQHF.

The CDR3 region is CASSYQTNTEAFF. CDR3 nucleotide sequence: TGTGCCAGCAGCTACCAAACGAACACTGAAGCTTTCTTT. V and J are TRBV27 and TRBJ1-1; D call uncertain. The CDR3 loop spans 13 amino acids. V lost 6 bases and J lost 1, with 9 bases in between. Looked up from germline, CDR1 is MNHEY and CDR2 is SMNVEV (reference sequence).

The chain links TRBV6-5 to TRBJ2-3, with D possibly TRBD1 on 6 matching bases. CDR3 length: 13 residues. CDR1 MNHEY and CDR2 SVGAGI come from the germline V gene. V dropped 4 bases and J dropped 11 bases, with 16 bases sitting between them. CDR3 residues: CASSFDLTDRQYF. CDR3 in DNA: TGTGCCAGCAGTTTTGATTTAACGGACAGGCAGTATTTT.

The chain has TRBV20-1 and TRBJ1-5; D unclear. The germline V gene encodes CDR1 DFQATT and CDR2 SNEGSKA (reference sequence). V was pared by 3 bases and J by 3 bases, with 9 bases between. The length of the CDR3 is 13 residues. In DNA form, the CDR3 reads TGCAGTGCTAGTACAGAGTACAATCAGCCCCAGCATTTT. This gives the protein CSASTEYNQPQHF.

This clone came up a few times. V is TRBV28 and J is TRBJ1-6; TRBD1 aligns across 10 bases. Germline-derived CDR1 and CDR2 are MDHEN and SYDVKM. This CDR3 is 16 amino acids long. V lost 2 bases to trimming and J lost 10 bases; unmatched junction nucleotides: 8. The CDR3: CASSLTPGTGVSPLHF. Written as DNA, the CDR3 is TGTGCCAGCAGTTTAACGCCCGGGACAGGGGTGTCACCCCTCCACTTT.

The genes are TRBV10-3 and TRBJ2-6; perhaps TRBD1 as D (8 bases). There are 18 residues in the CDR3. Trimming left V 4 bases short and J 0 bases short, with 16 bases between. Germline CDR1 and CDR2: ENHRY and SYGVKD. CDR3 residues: CAISGSGGGSSGANVLTF. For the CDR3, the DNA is TGTGCCATCAGTGGATCAGGGGGCGGGAGCTCTGGGGCCAACGTCCTGACTTTC.

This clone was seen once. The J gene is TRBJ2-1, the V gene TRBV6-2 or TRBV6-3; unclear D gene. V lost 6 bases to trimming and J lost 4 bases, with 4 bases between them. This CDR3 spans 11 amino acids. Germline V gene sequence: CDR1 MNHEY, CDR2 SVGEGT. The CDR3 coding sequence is TGTGCCAGCAGCCTATACAATGAGCAGTTCTTC. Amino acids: CASSLYNEQFF.

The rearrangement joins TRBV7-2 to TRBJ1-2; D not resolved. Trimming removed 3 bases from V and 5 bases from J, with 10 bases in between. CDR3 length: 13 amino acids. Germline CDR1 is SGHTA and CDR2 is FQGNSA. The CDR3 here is CASSLGSSYGYTF. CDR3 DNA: TGTGCCAGCAGCTTGGGCAGCTCTTATGGCTACACCTTC.